One sample yielded the 24 T cell receptor beta chains listed below, sequenced in a study of blood T cells in healthy people across ages. A second PCR of about 7 to 12 cycles used a sample-barcoded 5' primer and a J-beta primer mix. TCRdb used MiXCR to reprocess the 5' RACE reads, holding one entry per CDR3 protein. Among 450,000 to 700,000 distinct CDR3 sequences listed, 27% were seen once. The sample consisted of blood. Receptors were obtained from a woman between 65 and 79 years old in good health.

This clonotype turned up a few times. The chain combines TRBV4-1 with TRBJ1-2; D possibly corresponds to TRBD1 (6 bases). Germline assignment: CDR1 MGHRA and CDR2 YSYEKL. The CDR3 length is 16 residues. Trimming took off 0 bases at V and 8 bases at J, with 19 bases between the two ends. CDR3 nucleotides: TGCGCCAGCAGCCAAGAGCCAGGGGCCCTAGTAGGGGGCTACACCTTC. This encodes CASSQEPGALVGGYTF.

J is TRBJ2-4 and V is TRBV19; D call uncertain. The CDR3 has 17 amino acids. Between the trimmed V and J ends, which lost 7 bases and 3 bases, there was a span of 22 bases. Germline CDR1 LNHDA, CDR2 SQIVND (reference sequence). CDR3 nucleotides: TGTGCCAGTACCACGTATATGGTACCTACTCGCAAAAACATTCAGTACTTC. It encodes CASTTYMVPTRKNIQYF.

The chain carries TRBV7-9 and TRBJ2-7, with D possibly TRBD1 on 5 matching bases. This CDR3 is built from 13 residues. Germline V CDR1 and CDR2: SEHNR, FQNEAQ (reference sequence). The V and J ends lost 3 bases and 7 bases respectively, with 13 bases between them. This CDR3 is CASSFQAQGEQYF. The CDR3 nucleotides are TGTGCCAGCAGCTTTCAGGCGCAGGGAGAGCAGTACTTC.

The chain employs TRBV7-2 and TRBJ2-4, with 8 nucleotides matching TRBD2. The junction had 7 bases not matched to a gene; V was cut back by 6 bases and J by 6 bases. The CDR3 runs 14 residues. Germline values: CDR1 SGHTA, CDR2 FQGNSA. The CDR3: CASRNREGSNIQYF. In nucleotides, the CDR3 is TGTGCCAGCAGGAACCGGGAGGGTTCAAACATTCAGTACTTC.

This clonotype was seen a single time. V usage is TRBV5-6 and J usage is TRBJ2-3; 7 bases are a match to TRBD1. The germline V gene has CDR1 SGHDT and CDR2 YYEEEE. With V trimmed by 1 base and J by 8 bases, 7 bases remained unmatched. This CDR3 has 14 residues. CDR3 loop: CASSLSGNRGTQYF. CDR3 in DNA: TGTGCCAGCAGCTTGAGTGGGAACAGGGGTACGCAGTATTTT.

The J gene is TRBJ2-2, the V gene TRBV3-1; 9 bases agree with TRBD1. The CDR3 runs to 16 residues. Looked up from germline, CDR1 is LGHDT and CDR2 is YNNKEL (reference sequence). V trimming: 2 bases; J trimming: 5 bases; junction bases outside the gene matches: 6. CDR3 DNA: TGTGCCAGCAGCCAAAGGGGAGGACAGGGGACCGGGGAGCTGTTTTTT. This encodes CASSQRGGQGTGELFF.

The V call is TRBV6-6, the J call TRBJ2-1; D is perhaps TRBD2 (5 bases). The DNA end is more similar to TRBJ2-7, so the J call may be wrong. Germline V gene lookup returns CDR1 MNHNY and CDR2 SVGAGI (reference sequence). The length of the CDR3 is 13 residues. CDR3 bases: TGTGCCAGCAGTTACGAGGGCTACCACGAGCAGTACTTC. Its translation: CASSYEGYHEQYF.

There are a few counts of this clonotype. The chain carries TRBV7-6 and TRBJ1-1; D is unclear. Germline V gene sequence: CDR1 SGHVS, CDR2 FNYEAQ. The CDR3 is 15 residues long. Deletions cut 2 bases from V and 0 bases from J, with 10 bases between. DNA of the CDR3: TGTGCCAGCAGCTTATCAGCCGAGATGAACACTGAAGCTTTCTTT. This encodes CASSLSAEMNTEAFF.

The chain recombines TRBV18 with TRBJ2-7; D uncertain. Trimming took off 2 bases at V and 1 base at J, with 12 bases between the two ends. Germline values: CDR1 KGHSH, CDR2 LQKENI. This CDR3 is built from 15 residues. CDR3 in amino acids: CASSPGSPLSYEQYF. The CDR3 nucleotides are TGTGCCAGCTCACCAGGGTCTCCCCTTTCCTACGAGCAGTACTTC.

This clonotype was observed a few times. This chain links TRBV12-5 with TRBJ2-1, with 9 bases fitting TRBD2. This CDR3 has 16 residues. The trim removed 1 base at V and 2 bases at J, leaving 3 bases unmatched. Germline V gene data show CDR1 as LGHNT and CDR2 as FRNRAP. The CDR3 region has the DNA TGTGCTAGTGGTTTGGGCGGACTAGCGACCTACAATGAGCAGTTCTTC. Residues: CASGLGGLATYNEQFF.

The chain joins TRBV12-3 or TRBV12-4 to TRBJ2-3; D perhaps matches TRBD2 (6 bases). The CDR3 has 15 amino acids. V was trimmed by 6 bases and J by 3 bases, leaving 16 bases between them. CDR3 sequence (DNA): TGTGCCAGCAGCTCCTCCCGGGGGAGAACAGATACGCAGTATTTT. Translation gives CASSSSRGRTDTQYF.

Only a few counts were recorded for this clonotype. This sequence joins TRBV6-2 or TRBV6-3 and TRBJ2-5, with TRBD2 matching over 8 bases. Germline CDR1 is MNHEY and CDR2 is SVGEGT. V trimming: 8 bases; J trimming: 3 bases; junction bases outside the gene matches: 17. The CDR3 has 17 residues. The CDR3 DNA sequence: TGTGCCAGCGGCTCTGGCGGCAGCGGGAGTTTTGAAGAGACCCAGTACTTC. Its translation: CASGSGGSGSFEETQYF.

The chain couples TRBV6-2 or TRBV6-3 to TRBJ1-1; perhaps TRBD1 as D (6 bases). This CDR3 is 14 amino acids long. Germline-derived CDR1 and CDR2 are MNHEY and SVGEGT. The V end lost 7 bases, the J end lost 5 bases, and 17 bases lay between the germline ends. Here the CDR3 reads CASNPGQGRTEAFF. CDR3 DNA sequence: TGTGCCAGCAACCCCGGGCAGGGGAGGACTGAAGCTTTCTTT.

The V gene is TRBV7-2, the J gene TRBJ2-5; 13 nucleotides align to TRBD2. This CDR3 region has 14 residues. Germline loops: CDR1 SGHTA, CDR2 FQGNSA. V lost 7 bases and J lost 6; bases outside the gene matches: 5. The CDR3 coding sequence is TGTGCCAGCACCCGACTAGCGGGGGGCCAGACCCAGTACTTC. It codes for CASTRLAGGQTQYF.

J is TRBJ1-2 and V is TRBV6-6; D gene unclear. The germline V and J ends were trimmed by 6 bases and 3 bases, with 8 bases remaining between them. The CDR3 contains 12 residues. The germline V gene has CDR1 MNHNY and CDR2 SVGAGI (reference sequence). CDR3: CASRGVDYGYTF. CDR3 bases: TGTGCCAGCAGGGGAGTTGACTATGGCTACACCTTC.

In its sample, this clonotype was seen a few times. The chain has TRBV7-2 and TRBJ2-2; TRBD2 is a possible D gene (6 bases). V lost 0 bases and J 3 bases, leaving 11 bases between the germline ends. Per the germline V gene, CDR1 is SGHTA and CDR2 is FQGNSA. The CDR3 contains 16 residues. For the CDR3, the DNA is TGTGCCAGCAGCTTAGCCCCTAGCGAGTACACCGGGGAGCTGTTTTTT. It is translated as CASSLAPSEYTGELFF.

The chain is built from TRBV20-1 and TRBJ1-1, with unresolved D. This CDR3 contains 15 residues. Looked up from germline, CDR1 is DFQATT and CDR2 is SNEGSKA (reference sequence). V was pared by 1 base and J by 1 base, with 13 bases between. The CDR3 loop reads CSARARQERNTEAFF. The DNA for the CDR3 is TGCAGTGCTAGAGCCCGGCAGGAGAGGAACACTGAAGCTTTCTTT.

This clonotype was observed a few times. This rearrangement joins TRBV5-1 to TRBJ1-2; D might be TRBD1 (5 bases). Germline V CDR1 and CDR2: SGHRS, YFSETQ. Trimming took off 0 bases at V and 2 bases at J, with 14 bases between the two ends. CDR3 size: 16 residues. The CDR3 protein is CASSLANEQGNYGYTF. The CDR3, as DNA: TGCGCCAGCAGCTTGGCCAATGAGCAGGGCAACTATGGCTACACCTTC.

The J gene is TRBJ2-5, the V gene TRBV29-1; 7 positions match TRBD2. The germline V gene encodes CDR1 SQVTM and CDR2 ANQGSEA. This CDR3 is built from 12 residues. Losses at the gene ends were 8 bases for V and 4 bases for J; bases not matched to a gene: 7. The CDR3 nucleotides are TGCAGCCTGGGCTGGGAGGGAGAGACCCAGTACTTC. Encoded protein: CSLGWEGETQYF.

This clonotype was recorded a few times. The chain combines TRBV7-2 with TRBJ1-2; the D gene is possibly TRBD1 (6 bases). In germline, CDR1 is SGHTA, CDR2 FQGNSA. The V gene lost 5 bases and the J gene lost 0 bases, with 13 bases spanning the gap. The CDR3 is made up of 15 amino acids. CDR3 in DNA: TGTGCCAGCAGCAACCCAGGACAGCCTAACTATGGCTACACCTTC. Protein: CASSNPGQPNYGYTF.

The CDR3 DNA reads TGCGCCAGCAGAACCAGAACTAACTATGGCTACACCTTC. Amino acids: CASRTRTNYGYTF. J is TRBJ1-2 and V is TRBV5-1; D is undetermined. Germline values: CDR1 SGHRS, CDR2 YFSETQ. V was pared by 5 bases and J by 0 bases, with 8 bases between. This CDR3 region has 13 residues.

V gene TRBV21-1 combines with J gene TRBJ1-2; the table assigns TRBD1, which was not confirmed against the DNA. TRBV21-1 is a recognized pseudogene. This CDR3 is built from 15 residues. Written as DNA, the CDR3 is TGTGCCAGCAGCAAAGCGGGGGGCCTGGGAGATGGCTACACCTTC. Translation: CASSKAGGLGDGYTF.

This chain links TRBV20-1 with TRBJ2-7; weak D call: TRBD1 (5 bases). The germline V gene encodes CDR1 DFQATT and CDR2 SNEGSKA (reference sequence). The V end lost 2 bases, the J end lost 2 bases, and 13 bases lay between the germline ends. CDR3 length: 14 residues. The CDR3 DNA sequence: TGCAGTGCTAGACCTCCCACAGGTGCCTACGAGCAGTACTTC. Its translation is CSARPPTGAYEQYF.

This clonotype turned up a few times. V gene TRBV10-3 combines with J gene TRBJ1-6; 7 positions match TRBD1. The J segment lost 8 bases and the V segment lost 6 bases, leaving 10 bases of the junction unmatched. From germline, CDR1 is ENHRY and CDR2 SYGVKD. The CDR3 sequence is 15 residues long. In nucleotides, the CDR3 is TGTGCCATCAGGGAGGGGGCCCTACCTCATTCACCCCTCCACTTT. Translated, it gives CAIREGALPHSPLHF.